The present T cell receptor (beta chain) was sequenced within a study of blood T cell repertoires in COVID-19. The table came from immunoSEQ multiplex PCR; TCRdb's copy has only in-frame clones and leaves some out. Of 150,000 to 200,000 clones in the sample, roughly 88% were seen once. Germline-derived CDR1 and CDR2 are SGHRS and YFSETQ. The CDR3 has 14 residues. V trimming: 0 bases; J trimming: 4 bases; junction bases outside the gene matches: 2. To note about this clone: This sample also contains other DNA sequences that code for the same CDR3.

The chain recombines TRBV5-1 with TRBJ1-1, with 8 bases that match TRBD1. Sequenced sample: peripheral blood. This receptor was taken from a woman over 75 with active or convalescent COVID-19. CDR3 sequence (DNA): TGCGCCAGCAGCTTGGGACAGGGGTTCACTGAAGCTTTCTTT. This translates into CASSLGQGFTEAFF.